A selection of T cell receptor beta chains follows, all from one sample in a study of T cells after yellow fever vaccination. TCRdb used MiXCR to reprocess the 5' RACE reads, holding one entry per CDR3 protein. This sample has under 55,000 distinct CDR3 sequences; about 6.6% occur once, and the top ten carry about 24%. The sequencing used CD8+ T cells not binding an NS4B(214-222) dextramer, sorted from PBMCs, collected about 49 days after the first yellow fever vaccination. Receptors originate from a man younger than 30 who received the YFV17D yellow fever vaccine. CDR3s include the opening cysteine and the closing phenylalanine or tryptophan. A D gene is named only where the DNA matches it firmly. Only part of the rows carry a size: once, few, many, or a class if the clone is expanded.

v_gene,j_gene,d_gene,abundance,CDR3nt,CDR3aa
TRBV20-1,TRBJ1-1,TRBD1,many,TGCAGTGCTCGTTGGACAGGGGGCTTGAACACTGAAGCTTTCTTT,CSARWTGGLNTEAFF
TRBV11-2,TRBJ2-1,TRBD1,many,TGTGCCAGCAGCTCGGGACAGGGTCTCAATGAGCAGTTCTTC,CASSSGQGLNEQFF
TRBV10-3,TRBJ1-5,.,.,TGTGCCATCAGTGTTTCCGGGGAAATCAATCAGCCCCAGCATTTT,CAISVSGEINQPQHF
TRBV6-1,TRBJ2-7,TRBD1,.,TGTGCCAGCAGCCGGACAGGGGAGAACGAGCAGTACTTC,CASSRTGENEQYF
TRBV10-3,TRBJ2-7,.,.,TGTGCCATCAGTGGGGCCACTGGGGTATACGAGCAGTACTTC,CAISGATGVYEQYF
TRBV30,TRBJ2-1,TRBD2,.,TGTGCCGGCACTAGCGGGAACTACAATGAGCAGTTCTTC,CAGTSGNYNEQFF
TRBV6-2/TRBV6-3,TRBJ2-1,.,many,TGTGCCAGTGGGGCCGGAGCAAGCTCCTACAATGAGCAGTTCTTC,CASGAGASSYNEQFF
TRBV27,TRBJ1-1,.,.,TGTGCCAGCAGTTTATCGACCCCCGGGCAGGTTGATGGCACTGAAGCTTTCTTT,CASSLSTPGQVDGTEAFF
TRBV20-1,TRBJ1-5,.,many,TGCAGTGCTAGAGGACTTATCCGACAGCCCCAGCATTTT,CSARGLIRQPQHF
TRBV2,TRBJ2-5,TRBD1,many,TGTGCCAGCAGTTGGACAGGGACCAGAAGCCAAGAGACCCAGTACTTC,CASSWTGTRSQETQYF
TRBV24-1,TRBJ1-1,.,many,TGTGCCACTTCGGCCGGGGGAGGAACTGAAGCTTTCTTT,CATSAGGGTEAFF
TRBV19,TRBJ1-2,TRBD1,few,TGTGCCAGTAGTAAGCCGGGACAGGGGGTCTATGGCTACACCTTC,CASSKPGQGVYGYTF
TRBV20-1,TRBJ2-3,TRBD2,few,TGCAGTGCTAGAGACCCCGGGGGGGCGGACACAGATACGCAGTATTTT,CSARDPGGADTDTQYF
TRBV4-2,TRBJ2-1,TRBD1,many,TGTGCCAGCAGGACTCTGTCCGAGGGGGCGACGGAGGAGCAGTTCTTC,CASRTLSEGATEEQFF
TRBV27,TRBJ2-1,.,few,TGTGCCAGCAGCCCCACAGGGAGCTCCTACAATGAGCAGTTCTTC,CASSPTGSSYNEQFF
TRBV4-2,TRBJ2-5,.,.,TGTGCCAGCAGCCCACCGCTCAGGGAGACCCAGTACTTC,CASSPPLRETQYF
TRBV7-6,TRBJ2-2,TRBD1,many,TGTGCCAGCAGTTCTGCAGGGGGCCCCGGGGAGCTGTTTTTT,CASSSAGGPGELFF
TRBV6-5,TRBJ2-5,TRBD1,many,TGTGCCAGCAGCTCCGACAGGGGAGAGACCCAGTACTTC,CASSSDRGETQYF
TRBV5-5,TRBJ2-5,TRBD1,.,TGTGCCAGCAGCTCCGGACAGGGGGCGGTGGAGACCCAGTACTTC,CASSSGQGAVETQYF
TRBV4-3,TRBJ2-5,.,few,TGCGCCAGCAGCCAAGAGTGGGGGCACTCCCTGATTTACCAAGAGACCCAGTACTTC,CASSQEWGHSLIYQETQYF
TRBV7-9,TRBJ1-1,.,many,TGTGCCAGCAGCTTAACTGCAGGTCGGGGGGCTGAAGCTTTCTTT,CASSLTAGRGAEAFF
TRBV12-3/TRBV12-4,TRBJ1-1,.,.,TGTGCCAGCAGTTTTGGGACGCCTAACACTGAAGCTTTCTTT,CASSFGTPNTEAFF